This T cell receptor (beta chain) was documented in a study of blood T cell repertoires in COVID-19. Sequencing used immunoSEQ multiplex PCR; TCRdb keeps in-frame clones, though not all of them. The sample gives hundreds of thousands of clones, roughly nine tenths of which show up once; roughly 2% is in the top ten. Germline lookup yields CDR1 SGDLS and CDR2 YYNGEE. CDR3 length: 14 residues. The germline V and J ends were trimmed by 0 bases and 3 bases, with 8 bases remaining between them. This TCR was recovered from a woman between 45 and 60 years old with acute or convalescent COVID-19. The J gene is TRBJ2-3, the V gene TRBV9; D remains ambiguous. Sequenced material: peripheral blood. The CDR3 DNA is TGTGCCAGCAGCGTAGGGCGGCAGACAGATACGCAGTATTTT. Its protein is CASSVGRQTDTQYF.